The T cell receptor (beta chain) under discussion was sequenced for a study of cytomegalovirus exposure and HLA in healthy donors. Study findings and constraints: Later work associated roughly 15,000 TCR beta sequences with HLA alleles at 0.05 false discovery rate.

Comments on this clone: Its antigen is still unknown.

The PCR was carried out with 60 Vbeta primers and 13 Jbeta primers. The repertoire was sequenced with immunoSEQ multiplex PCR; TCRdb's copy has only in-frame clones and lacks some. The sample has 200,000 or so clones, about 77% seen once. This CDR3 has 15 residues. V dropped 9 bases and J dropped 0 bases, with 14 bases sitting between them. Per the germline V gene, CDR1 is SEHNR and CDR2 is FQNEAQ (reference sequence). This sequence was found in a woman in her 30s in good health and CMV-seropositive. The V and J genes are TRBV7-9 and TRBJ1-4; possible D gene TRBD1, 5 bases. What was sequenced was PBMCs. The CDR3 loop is CASGPGLATNEKLFF. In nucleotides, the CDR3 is TGTGCCAGTGGACCAGGGTTGGCAACTAATGAAAAACTGTTTTTT.